This passage covers 6 T cell receptor beta chains from one sample sequenced in a study of shared clonotypes between healthy human individuals. Clones were read by immunoSEQ multiplex PCR, and TCRdb kept only the in-frame ones, dropping some. The sample lists about 2,500,000 clones, around 90% occurring once. Material for sequencing was naive CD4+ T cells sorted from blood. Subset noted: CD45RA+ positively selected. All receptors come from a man between 18 and 29 years old in good health.

V and J are TRBV7-2 and TRBJ2-1; D gene uncertain. The CDR3 is 14 amino acids. Germline CDR1 is SGHTA and CDR2 is FQGNSA. Trimming pared 0 bases from V and 5 bases from J, leaving 8 bases between. CDR3 amino acids: CASSLALINNEQFF. In DNA, the CDR3 is TGTGCCAGCAGCTTAGCGCTCATTAACAATGAGCAGTTCTTC.

Comment on this clone: Other nucleotide sequences in the sample specify the same CDR3. J is TRBJ2-3 and V is TRBV10-3; 13 bases fit TRBD2. CDR3 length: 16 residues. V shed 3 bases and J 3 bases; nucleotides not matched to a gene: 3. Germline assignment: CDR1 ENHRY and CDR2 SYGVKD. CDR3 amino acids: CAISEGLAGVTDTQYF. DNA of the CDR3: TGTGCCATCAGTGAAGGACTAGCGGGAGTAACAGATACGCAGTATTTT.

CDR3 bases: TGTGCCAGCATCCGGGTTGGGGGGTTCGAGCAGTACTTC. It yields the protein CASIRVGGFEQYF. The V call is TRBV28, the J call TRBJ2-7, with D perhaps TRBD2 (6 bases). V was trimmed by 7 bases and J by 6 bases, leaving 16 bases between them. Germline lookup yields CDR1 MDHEN and CDR2 SYDVKM. The CDR3 is made up of 13 amino acids.

The J gene is TRBJ2-3, the V gene TRBV7-6, with 11 positions matching TRBD2. In germline, CDR1 is SGHVS, CDR2 FNYEAQ. CDR3 length: 19 residues. V gave up 2 bases and J gave up 0 bases; unmatched junction bases: 10. The CDR3 nucleotides read TGTGCCAGCAGCTTAAGGACTAGCGGGCCTCTTTCTAGCACAGATACGCAGTATTTT. As protein: CASSLRTSGPLSSTDTQYF.

The chain links TRBV6-6 to TRBJ1-6; D unclear. V was trimmed by 8 bases and J by 7 bases, leaving 15 bases between them. Per germline, CDR1 MNHNY and CDR2 SVGAGI (reference sequence). The CDR3 consists of 14 residues. The DNA of the CDR3 is TGTGCCAGCCAGTTACCTCCAGGCAATTCACCCCTCCACTTT. Its protein product is CASQLPPGNSPLHF.

The chain combines TRBV30 with TRBJ2-1; a weak D match, TRBD2 (5 bases). Germline V gives CDR1 GTSNPN, CDR2 SVGIG (reference sequence). V shed 0 bases and J shed 5 bases, with 14 bases lying between them. The CDR3 has 15 residues. The CDR3 loop reads CAWSVRARGHNEQFF. In DNA form, the CDR3 reads TGTGCCTGGAGTGTACGGGCTCGCGGGCACAATGAGCAGTTCTTC.